Its frequency marks the clone carrying this TCR beta chain as medium-sized. This record comes from a study of diagnostic markers for celiac disease. After re-calling the reads, TCRdb lists one entry per CDR3 protein, DNA absent. This table holds about 1,600 distinct CDR3 sequences. The CDR3 runs 14 residues. Looked up from germline, CDR1 is SGHRS and CDR2 is YFSETQ. This clonotype was obtained from a human donor. Sequencing input: either unsorted cells or a sorted T cell fraction (not recorded which). V and J are TRBV5-1 and TRBJ1-1; checking the TCRdb D call of TRBD1 is not possible without DNA. The CDR3 here is CASSARRAFTEAFF.